These 32 T cell receptor beta chains came from one sample sequenced in a study of T cells in localized non-small cell lung cancer. Clones were sequenced by immunoSEQ multiplex PCR, and TCRdb holds only the in-frame ones, with some missing. The data contain some 8,200 clones, 45% to 65% of them singletons. Sample: lymph node tissue, taken before any cancer treatment. The receptor source for this set is a male donor aged 60 or older with stage I squamous cell lung carcinoma.

V and J are TRBV18 and TRBJ1-1; D is unclear. Germline V lookup: CDR1 KGHSH, CDR2 LQKENI. This CDR3 is built from 12 residues. The ends were cut back, 2 bases at V and 7 bases at J, with 8 bases in the middle. The CDR3, as DNA: TGTGCCAGCTCACCATCCGGCCTTGAAGCTTTCTTT. Amino acid sequence: CASSPSGLEAFF. The whole variable domain, filled in from reference TRBV18 and TRBJ1-1, reads NAGVMQNPRHLVRRRGQEARLRCSPMKGHSHVYWYRQLPEEGLKFMVYLQKENIIDESGMPKERFSAEFPKEGPSILRIQQVVRGDSAAYFCASSPSGLEAFFGQGTRLTVV.

The chain combines TRBV2 with TRBJ1-1, with 11 bases lining up with TRBD1. There are 19 residues in the CDR3. Germline V gene data show CDR1 as SNHLY and CDR2 as FYNNEI. V shed 6 bases, J shed 7 bases, and the junction held 22 bases outside the gene matches. Here the CDR3 reads CASSPLFGQGARGFGEAFF. The CDR3 DNA sequence: TGTGCCAGCAGCCCTCTATTCGGACAGGGGGCTAGGGGATTCGGTGAAGCTTTCTTT.

There are a few counts of this clone. The chain has TRBV18 and TRBJ2-7; TRBD1 is a possible D gene (5 bases). The CDR3 totals 13 residues. Trimming shortened V by 0 bases and J by 3 bases, and 6 bases separated the two germline ends. Germline V gives CDR1 KGHSH, CDR2 LQKENI. The CDR3, as DNA: TGTGCCAGCTCACCACCGCAGGGCTACGAGCAGTACTTC. It specifies CASSPPQGYEQYF. The variable domain in full, with the rest retrieved from reference TRBV18 and TRBJ2-7, is NAGVMQNPRHLVRRRGQEARLRCSPMKGHSHVYWYRQLPEEGLKFMVYLQKENIIDESGMPKERFSAEFPKEGPSILRIQQVVRGDSAAYFCASSPPQGYEQYFGPGTRLTVT.

The rearrangement links TRBV30 to TRBJ1-4; D might be TRBD1 (6 bases). CDR1 and CDR2 (germline): GTSNPN, SVGIG (reference sequence). V was trimmed by 3 bases and J by 8 bases, leaving 13 bases between them. The CDR3 contains 13 residues. The CDR3 loop reads CAWSLRGEEKLFF. The CDR3 DNA follows: TGTGCCTGGAGCCTCAGGGGCGAGGAAAAACTGTTTTTT.

Details on this clone: The germline gene is not matched at one end of the junction; a read error may be the cause. The genes are TRBV2 and TRBJ2-5; TRBD2 agrees at 8 bases. The CDR3 has 15 amino acids. Germline CDR1 SNHLY, CDR2 FYNNEI. The CDR3 DNA follows: TGTGCCAGCACCCTTCAGGGACTAGGGCAAGAGACTCAGTACTTC. It yields the protein CASTLQGLGQETQYF.

V gene TRBV19 combines with J gene TRBJ2-2, with D tentatively TRBD2 (6 bases). V was clipped by 5 bases and J by 6 bases, with 10 bases between them. The CDR3 has 13 residues. The germline V gene encodes CDR1 LNHDA and CDR2 SQIVND (reference sequence). CDR3 in amino acids: CASSAREPGELFF. The CDR3 DNA reads as TGTGCCAGTAGTGCCCGGGAGCCCGGGGAGCTGTTTTTT.

The chain joins TRBV11-3 to TRBJ2-5; a weak D match, TRBD2 (10 bases). CDR3 length: 20 amino acids. Between the trimmed V and J ends, which lost 5 bases and 5 bases, there was a span of 33 bases. Germline V gives CDR1 SGHNT, CDR2 YENEEA. CDR3 residues: CASSKRDRDVLAGERETQYF. In DNA, the CDR3 is TGTGCCAGCAGCAAACGGGACAGGGACGTCCTAGCGGGAGAGAGGGAGACCCAGTACTTC.

A word on this clone: Sequence at one end of the junction differs from germline and may be a read error. This chain joins TRBV6-8 and TRBJ1-1; 8 nucleotides line up with TRBD1. There are 13 residues in the CDR3. The germline V gene encodes CDR1 MNHGY and CDR2 SAAAGT. In nucleotides, the CDR3 is TGTGCCATCAGTCCGCCCGACAGGGGTAAGGCTTTCTTT. The encoded protein is CAISPPDRGKAFF.

The chain is built from TRBV14 and TRBJ2-7; TRBD2 agrees at 7 bases. V was pared by 4 bases and J by 3 bases, with 9 bases of the junction left unmatched. Germline assignment: CDR1 SGHDN and CDR2 FVKESK. The CDR3 has 15 residues. DNA of the CDR3: TGTGCCAGCAGCCGGGGGGGTCCTGGGGTCTACGAGCAGTACTTC. It is translated as CASSRGGPGVYEQYF.

This clone was counted only a few times. The V gene is TRBV2, the J gene TRBJ1-1; a possible D gene is TRBD1 (5 bases). Germline-derived CDR1 and CDR2 are SNHLY and FYNNEI. The ends were cut back, 3 bases at V and 1 base at J, with 12 bases in the middle. The CDR3 is made up of 15 amino acids. Written as DNA, the CDR3 is TGTGCCAGCAGTGACAGGGCCTTCTGGAACACTGAAGCTTTCTTT. This gives the protein CASSDRAFWNTEAFF.

The rearrangement joins TRBV10-2 to TRBJ2-1; maybe TRBD1 (6 bases). The CDR3 totals 16 residues. V was pared by 0 bases and J by 0 bases, with 9 bases between. The V gene's germline CDR1 is WSHSY and CDR2 SAAADI. The CDR3 loop is CASSESGRGSYNEQFF. DNA for the CDR3: TGCGCCAGCAGTGAGTCAGGCAGGGGCTCCTACAATGAGCAGTTCTTC.

This chain joins TRBV14 and TRBJ1-2; TRBD1 might be the D (5 bases). CDR3 size: 13 residues. Germline V gene data show CDR1 as SGHDN and CDR2 as FVKESK. V lost 8 bases, J lost 1 base, and 11 bases lay in between. The CDR3, as DNA: TGTGCCAGCGGGGCCGACCTTAACTATGGCTACACCTTC. The encoded protein is CASGADLNYGYTF.

The J gene is TRBJ1-1, the V gene TRBV11-3, with D perhaps matching TRBD1 (5 bases). Germline V gene data show CDR1 as SGHNT and CDR2 as YENEEA. The CDR3 has 15 residues. The V end was cut by 2 bases, the J end by 6 bases, with 16 bases between. DNA for the CDR3: TGTGCCAGCAGCTTAACCCAGGAATGGGGGGCTGAAGCTTTCTTT. Amino acid sequence: CASSLTQEWGAEAFF.

The chain joins TRBV18 to TRBJ2-5; D might be TRBD1 or TRBD2, each matching 5 bases. With 1 base removed from V and 5 bases from J, the gap between germline ends came to 17 bases. This CDR3 is 16 amino acids long. CDR1 KGHSH and CDR2 LQKENI come from the germline V gene. CDR3 DNA: TGTGCCAGCTCACCACGGGACCTCAGGCAGAGGGAGACCCAGTACTTC. This codes for CASSPRDLRQRETQYF.

The table lists this clone with a few counts. V gene TRBV6-8 combines with J gene TRBJ2-7; TRBD1 matches at 7 bases. Germline loops: CDR1 MNHGY, CDR2 SAAAGT. This CDR3 has 12 residues. The V and J ends lost 5 bases and 6 bases, in that order; junction bases with no gene match: 4. The CDR3 reads CASSHPGGEQYF. CDR3 DNA sequence: TGTGCCAGCAGTCATCCAGGGGGCGAGCAGTACTTC.

V is TRBV9 and J is TRBJ2-3; D unclear. This CDR3 is 12 amino acids long. Trimming took off 5 bases at V and 3 bases at J, with 7 bases between the two ends. CDR1 and CDR2 from the germline V gene are SGDLS and YYNGEE. CDR3 in amino acids: CASSRLTDTQYF. The CDR3, as DNA: TGTGCCAGCAGTCGACTGACAGATACGCAGTATTTT.

The chain recombines TRBV19 with TRBJ1-2, with D hard to call. CDR3 size: 13 residues. Trimming took off 6 bases at V and 5 bases at J, with 13 bases between the two ends. From germline, CDR1 is LNHDA and CDR2 SQIVND (reference sequence). CDR3 nucleotide sequence: TGTGCCAGTAGAAATACAGAAATATATGGCTACACCTTC. Protein sequence: CASRNTEIYGYTF.

Worth noting for this clone: The junction shows a germline mismatch at one end, possibly a read error. The chain combines TRBV19 with TRBJ1-5, with TRBD1 identical over 9 bases. The CDR3 is made up of 16 amino acids. CDR1 is LNHDA and CDR2 is SQIVND in the germline V gene (reference sequence). In DNA, the CDR3 is TGTGCCAGTAGTACTACAGGGGGCGCGAACAATCAGCCTCAGCATTTT. This translates into CASSTTGGANNQPQHF. Full variable domain (remainder filled in from reference TRBV19 and TRBJ1-5): DGGITQSPKYLFRKEGQNVTLSCEQNLNHDAMYWYRQDPGQGLRLIYYSQIVNDFQKGDIAEGYSVSREKKESFPLTVTSAQKNPTAFYLCASSTTGGANNQPQHFGDGTRLSIL.

This clone showed up just a few times. At one of its ends the junction is not consistent with the germline gene, which may arise from a read error. DNA for the CDR3: TGTGTCAGCAGCCTCAAAGGGGTAGAGTACGAGCAGTACTTC. Translated, it gives CVSSLKGVEYEQYF. J is TRBJ2-7 and V is TRBV14; TRBD1 might be the D (5 bases). Looked up from germline, CDR1 is SGHDN and CDR2 is FVKESK. The CDR3 runs 14 residues.

The rearrangement links TRBV6-8 to TRBJ2-1; D gene uncertain. The length of the CDR3 is 12 residues. Per the germline V gene, CDR1 is MNHGY and CDR2 is SAAAGT. V gave up 7 bases and J gave up 1 base, with 5 bases separating them. This chain's CDR3 is CASMRSYNEQFF. For the CDR3, the DNA is TGTGCCAGCATGAGGTCCTACAATGAGCAGTTCTTC.

The rearrangement joins TRBV19 to TRBJ2-5; the match to TRBD2 covers 8 bases. V was clipped by 5 bases and J by 0 bases; unmatched bases: 5. The CDR3 consists of 15 residues. From germline, CDR1 is LNHDA and CDR2 SQIVND (reference sequence). The CDR3 is CASSPGGSNQETQYF. The CDR3 DNA sequence: TGTGCCAGTAGTCCGGGAGGGTCTAACCAAGAGACCCAGTACTTC.

This clone has more than one count but fewer than ten. The chain combines TRBV2 with TRBJ2-6, with D unresolved. Germline lookup yields CDR1 SNHLY and CDR2 FYNNEI. There are 14 residues in the CDR3. V shed 7 bases and J shed 3 bases, with 10 bases lying between them. For the CDR3, the DNA is TGTGCCAGCAATCCGGCAGATGGGGCCAACGTCCTGACTTTC. It specifies CASNPADGANVLTF.

V and J are TRBV19 and TRBJ1-2; 7 bases are a match to TRBD1. Germline-derived CDR1 and CDR2 are LNHDA and SQIVND (reference sequence). The V segment lost 4 bases and the J segment 3 bases; nucleotides outside the gene matches: 11. The CDR3 has 16 residues. CDR3 nucleotide sequence: TGTGCCAGTAGTAACCCTACAGGGGCATTGGACTATGGCTACACCTTC. Protein sequence: CASSNPTGALDYGYTF.

The chain uses TRBV19 and TRBJ2-2; no reliable D call. Trimming removed 3 bases from V and 7 bases from J, with 6 bases in between. CDR1 is LNHDA and CDR2 is SQIVND in the germline V gene (reference sequence). CDR3 length: 12 amino acids. The CDR3 loop is CASSIGFGELFF. In nucleotides, the CDR3 is TGTGCCAGTAGTATTGGGTTCGGGGAGCTGTTTTTT. The complete variable domain, with remaining parts taken from reference TRBV19 and TRBJ2-2, reads DGGITQSPKYLFRKEGQNVTLSCEQNLNHDAMYWYRQDPGQGLRLIYYSQIVNDFQKGDIAEGYSVSREKKESFPLTVTSAQKNPTAFYLCASSIGFGELFFGEGSRLTVL.

V usage is TRBV29-1 and J usage is TRBJ2-2; no firm D call. Germline values: CDR1 SQVTM, CDR2 ANQGSEA. CDR3 length equals 14 residues. Trimming left V 4 bases short and J 0 bases short, with 9 bases between. CDR3 loop: CSVGIGSNTGELFF. CDR3 sequence (DNA): TGCAGCGTTGGGATAGGTTCGAACACCGGGGAGCTGTTTTTT.

Only a few counts were recorded for this clone. The rearrangement uses TRBV30 and TRBJ2-1, with D tentatively TRBD1 or TRBD2 (5 bases each). This CDR3 has 11 residues. Germline V CDR1 and CDR2: GTSNPN, SVGIG (reference sequence). V lost 7 bases and J lost 10, with 14 bases in between. The CDR3 DNA is TGTGCCTCCAACTCCGGGACGGAGCAGTTCTTC. This sequence encodes CASNSGTEQFF.

There are a few counts of this clone. The rearrangement joins TRBV19 to TRBJ2-2; TRBD1 agrees at 8 bases. This CDR3 region has 15 residues. Trimming cost V 4 bases and J 5 bases; bases outside gene matches: 6. Germline CDR1 LNHDA, CDR2 SQIVND (reference sequence). The DNA for the CDR3 is TGTGCCAGTAGTACAGGGGGCGCGAGGACCGGGGAGCTGTTTTTT. Amino acids: CASSTGGARTGELFF. The full variable domain, with the rest looked up from reference TRBV19 and TRBJ2-2, is DGGITQSPKYLFRKEGQNVTLSCEQNLNHDAMYWYRQDPGQGLRLIYYSQIVNDFQKGDIAEGYSVSREKKESFPLTVTSAQKNPTAFYLCASSTGGARTGELFFGEGSRLTVL.

The genes are TRBV28 and TRBJ1-5; no reliable D call. Germline values: CDR1 MDHEN, CDR2 SYDVKM. V was cut by 5 bases and J by 6 bases, with 8 bases left in between. The CDR3 spans 12 residues. In nucleotides, the CDR3 is TGTGCCAGCAGTCCCTTCGGTCAGCCCCAGCATTTT. Residues: CASSPFGQPQHF.

The sample holds a few counts of this clone. One end of the junction does not line up with germline, which may come from a read error. The chain joins TRBV11-3 to TRBJ1-2; tentative D call: TRBD1 (6 bases). The CDR3 runs to 15 residues. Germline V gene lookup returns CDR1 SGHNT and CDR2 YENEEA. Here the CDR3 reads CASSLASGARYGYTF. CDR3 DNA sequence: TGTGCCAGCAGCTTGGCGTCAGGGGCTCGGTATGGTTACACCTTC. The complete variable domain, with remaining parts taken from reference TRBV11-3 and TRBJ1-2, reads EAGVVQSPRYKIIEKKQPVAFWCNPISGHNTLYWYLQNLGQGPELLIRYENEEAVDDSQLPKDRFSAERLKGVDSTLKIQPAELGDSAVYLCASSLASGARYGYTFGSGTRLTVV.

The chain recombines TRBV15 with TRBJ2-1; D is uncertain. V was shortened by 0 bases and J by 5 bases, with 8 bases between the two germline ends. The germline gives CDR1 LNHNV, CDR2 YYDKDF (reference sequence). CDR3 length: 14 residues. The CDR3 protein is CATSRDLINNEQFF. The DNA of the CDR3 is TGTGCCACCAGCAGAGACCTCATAAACAATGAGCAGTTCTTC.

V and J are TRBV28 and TRBJ1-2; D gene unclear. The CDR3 consists of 13 residues. CDR1 is MDHEN, CDR2 SYDVKM, per germline. V was clipped by 3 bases and J by 4 bases, with 9 bases between them. The CDR3 is CASSLGSLYGYTF. The CDR3 coding sequence is TGTGCCAGCAGTTTGGGGAGTCTCTATGGCTACACCTTC.

V and J are TRBV28 and TRBJ2-7; 9 positions match TRBD1. From germline, CDR1 is MDHEN and CDR2 SYDVKM. The CDR3 is made up of 17 amino acids. The V and J ends lost 8 bases and 0 bases, in that order; junction bases with no gene match: 14. CDR3 protein: CASSGTGRASRSYEQYF. The CDR3 DNA reads TGTGCCAGCTCTGGGACAGGGAGAGCGTCGCGCTCCTACGAGCAGTACTTC.